This section outlines one TCR beta chain sequence together with its context. The record originates from a study of T cell changes during pregnancy in multiple sclerosis. CDR3 length: 15 residues. Per the germline V gene, CDR1 is MNHEY and CDR2 is SVGAGI. V was clipped by 2 bases and J by 4 bases; unmatched bases: 6. The data were produced by immunoSEQ multiplex PCR, yet TCRdb's version contains in-frame clones alone and is incomplete. The sample lists around 57,000 clones, nearly 90% occurring once. The sequencing here drew on peripheral blood, taken in the first trimester of pregnancy. The chain couples TRBV6-5 to TRBJ2-5, with 8 nucleotides matching TRBD2. The receptor comes from a female donor with multiple sclerosis, enrolled in a pregnancy study. CDR3 in amino acids: CASSYGGRFGETQYF. The CDR3 bases are TGTGCCAGCAGTTACGGCGGGAGGTTCGGAGAGACCCAGTACTTC.